Below are 24 T cell receptor beta chains sequenced from a single sample in a study of T cells in Graves' hyperthyroidism and ophthalmopathy. There were TCR beta CDR3 regions amplified from RNA transcripts. In the first-round RT-PCR of the TCR CDR3, the HTBI primer set was used. TCRdb re-called the multiplex PCR reads through MiXCR, storing one row per CDR3 protein. The sample lists 500,000 to 750,000 distinct CDR3 sequences; 13% to 15% were seen once. Sequenced sample: blood. The receptors derive from a woman younger than 30 with Graves' ophthalmopathy.

This clonotype was seen ten or more times. The chain is built from TRBV5-8 and TRBJ1-2; D unresolved. CDR1 is SGHTS and CDR2 is YDEGEE in the germline V gene. The V gene lost 4 bases and the J gene lost 4 bases, with 8 bases spanning the gap. The CDR3 is 12 amino acids. CDR3 sequence: CASSPGSYGYTF. CDR3 coding DNA: TGTGCCAGCAGCCCCGGAAGCTATGGCTACACCTTC.

This clonotype has a count of ten or more. The V call is TRBV28, the J call TRBJ2-1; the D gene is possibly TRBD2 (5 bases). Trimming removed 3 bases at V and 8 bases at J, with 11 bases between. The germline gives CDR1 MDHEN, CDR2 SYDVKM. The CDR3 has 13 residues. This chain's CDR3 is CASSFRRRDEQFF. The CDR3 coding sequence is TGTGCCAGCAGTTTCCGCCGGCGGGATGAGCAGTTCTTC.

This clonotype was observed many times. V usage is TRBV7-3 and J usage is TRBJ2-7; 9 bases align to TRBD1. The CDR3 runs 15 residues. Trimming at V came to 5 bases and at J to 4 bases, leaving 9 bases not matched to a gene. CDR1 and CDR2 (germline): SGHTA, FQGTGA. The DNA of the CDR3 is TGTGCCAGCAGCACCGCGGGACAGGGCTTTTACGAGCAGTACTTC. Amino acids: CASSTAGQGFYEQYF.

This clonotype was recorded many times. The genes are TRBV3-1 and TRBJ2-2; no clear D gene. Trimming left V 7 bases short and J 3 bases short, with 9 bases between. The germline gives CDR1 LGHDT, CDR2 YNNKEL (reference sequence). The CDR3 extends over 13 amino acids. The chain's CDR3 is CASTRADTGELFF. CDR3 DNA sequence: TGTGCCAGCACCCGCGCGGACACCGGGGAGCTGTTTTTT.

This chain connects TRBV19 to TRBJ2-7; TRBD1 aligns across 9 bases. The germline V gene has CDR1 LNHDA and CDR2 SQIVND (reference sequence). The CDR3 sequence is 15 residues long. J gave up 5 bases and V 4 bases, and 9 bases lay outside the gene matches. The CDR3 nucleotides read TGTGCCAGTAGTACGACGGGACAGGGAGAGGACGAGCAGTACTTC. Amino acid sequence: CASSTTGQGEDEQYF.

This clonotype was counted only a few times. The chain combines TRBV4-3 with TRBJ2-6; TRBD1 matches 7 bases. The V gene's germline CDR1 is LGHNA and CDR2 YSLEER. V trimming: 1 base; J trimming: 0 bases; junction bases outside the gene matches: 9. The CDR3 totals 19 residues. In nucleotides, the CDR3 is TGCGCCAGCAGCCAAGGTTGGGGGACAGTAATCTCTGGGGCCAACGTCCTGACTTTC. It codes for CASSQGWGTVISGANVLTF.

This clonotype appeared many times. V and J are TRBV28 and TRBJ2-7; TRBD1 agrees at 7 bases. V was clipped by 5 bases and J by 3 bases; unmatched bases: 10. Per germline, CDR1 MDHEN and CDR2 SYDVKM. The CDR3 length is 15 residues. CDR3 nucleotides: TGTGCCAGCAGTGTCCGGCGGACAGGACTCTACGAGCAGTACTTC. Translation gives CASSVRRTGLYEQYF.

At least ten counts were recorded for this clonotype. This sequence joins TRBV5-1 and TRBJ2-7; D ambiguous. Looked up from germline, CDR1 is SGHRS and CDR2 is YFSETQ. Trimming left V 1 base short and J 5 bases short, with 13 bases between. The CDR3 spans 14 residues. The CDR3 loop is CASSLLATRDEQYF. CDR3 coding DNA: TGCGCCAGCAGCTTGTTGGCTACCCGGGACGAGCAGTACTTC.

The sample holds many counts of this clonotype. The V gene is TRBV2, the J gene TRBJ2-7, with D perhaps TRBD2 (6 bases). Per germline, CDR1 SNHLY and CDR2 FYNNEI. Trimming left V 3 bases short and J 0 bases short, with 12 bases between. This CDR3 is 15 amino acids long. The CDR3 DNA reads as TGTGCCAGCAGTGATCCGGGACTTCTCTCCTACGAGCAGTACTTC. It is translated as CASSDPGLLSYEQYF.

For the CDR3, the DNA is TGTGCCAGTAGTACGGAGGACAGGGGCAGCACAGATACGCAGTATTTT. Its protein product is CASSTEDRGSTDTQYF. This chain links TRBV19 with TRBJ2-3, with 9 positions matching TRBD1. The CDR3 length is 16 residues. CDR1 is LNHDA and CDR2 is SQIVND in the germline V gene (reference sequence). V trimming: 4 bases; J trimming: 0 bases; junction bases outside the gene matches: 5.

This clonotype was counted a few times. The rearrangement uses TRBV7-9 and TRBJ1-5, with 10 bases aligning to TRBD1. CDR3 length equals 16 residues. Germline V gives CDR1 SEHNR, CDR2 FQNEAQ (reference sequence). After removal of 6 bases from V and 7 bases from J, the junction contained 12 bases not matched to a gene. CDR3 coding DNA: TGTGCCAGCAGTCCCCGGGACAGGGGAGCGAAGCAGCCCCAGCATTTT. It encodes CASSPRDRGAKQPQHF.

DNA for the CDR3: TGTGCCAGCAGTTACTCGATGTTGGGACTAGCGGGAGCCCCTAGCACAGATACGCAGTATTTT. This translates into CASSYSMLGLAGAPSTDTQYF. This chain links TRBV6-5 with TRBJ2-3, with 14 bases aligning to TRBD2. Germline V gene lookup returns CDR1 MNHEY and CDR2 SVGAGI. CDR3 length equals 21 residues. The junction had 11 bases not matched to a gene; V was cut back by 0 bases and J by 0 bases.

Details on this clonotype: This may come from a read error, since a much larger clone is one base off. The chain has TRBV6-9 and TRBJ1-6, with a tentative D call TRBD1 (6 bases). This CDR3 is built from 16 residues. CDR1 is MNHGY and CDR2 is SVAAGI in the germline V gene. CDR3 amino acids: CASSYTGQLRGSPLRF. The CDR3 coding sequence is TGTGCCAGCAGTTACACAGGGCAATTAAGGGGTTCACCCCTCCGCTTT.

The chain carries TRBV4-1 and TRBJ1-1, with D hard to call. Germline V lookup: CDR1 MGHRA, CDR2 YSYEKL. V was shortened by 0 bases and J by 4 bases, with 0 bases between the two germline ends. This CDR3 has 11 amino acids. CDR3 loop: CASSQDTEAFF. CDR3 DNA: TGCGCCAGCAGCCAAGACACTGAAGCTTTCTTT.

Concerning this clonotype itself: This clone may be a read error of a much larger clone one base away. The chain couples TRBV3-1 to TRBJ1-1, with 8 bases matching TRBD1. V gave up 1 base and J gave up 5 bases; unmatched junction bases: 6. The CDR3 runs 15 residues. Per germline, CDR1 LGHDT and CDR2 YNNKEL (reference sequence). CDR3 sequence: CASSQGAGGWTEAFF. The CDR3 coding sequence is TGTGCCAGCAGCCAAGGGGCAGGGGGCTGGACTGAAGCTTTCTTT. The variable domain in full, with the rest retrieved from reference TRBV3-1 and TRBJ1-1, is DTAVSQTPKYLVTQMGNDKSIKCEQNLGHDTMYWYKQDSKKFLKIMFSYNNKELIINETVPNRFSPKSPDKAHLNLHINSLELGDSAVYFCASSQGAGGWTEAFFGQGTRLTVV.

This clonotype was seen many times. V gene TRBV9 combines with J gene TRBJ1-1, with a tentative D call TRBD1 (5 bases). This CDR3 comprises 13 residues. Per the germline V gene, CDR1 is SGDLS and CDR2 is YYNGEE. V lost 0 bases and J lost 6, with 9 bases in between. In DNA, the CDR3 is TGTGCCAGCAGCGTAGAAGGGGCAGCTGAAGCTTTCTTT. Residues: CASSVEGAAEAFF.

This chain links TRBV9 with TRBJ2-7; weak D call: TRBD2 (6 bases). CDR3 length: 16 amino acids. Germline CDR1 is SGDLS and CDR2 is YYNGEE. With 2 bases removed from V and 3 bases from J, the gap between germline ends came to 18 bases. The CDR3 loop is CASSVGTSWSFYEQYF. The CDR3 region has the DNA TGTGCCAGCAGCGTTGGGACTTCATGGAGCTTCTACGAGCAGTACTTC.

This clonotype was seen ten or more times. The V call is TRBV11-1, the J call TRBJ2-5; the match to TRBD1 covers 12 bases. The CDR3 is made up of 17 amino acids. Unmatched junction bases numbered 9, after V lost 4 bases and J lost 3 bases. Germline loops: CDR1 SGHAT, CDR2 FQDESV (reference sequence). As DNA, the CDR3 is TGTGCCAGCAGCTCTACCTGGGACAGGGGGCCTAAAGAGACCCAGTACTTC. As protein: CASSSTWDRGPKETQYF.

This clonotype was picked up many times. The chain uses TRBV28 and TRBJ2-1; possibly TRBD1 for D (6 bases). CDR3 length: 16 residues. CDR1 and CDR2 from the germline V gene are MDHEN and SYDVKM. V was shortened by 1 base and J by 2 bases, with 12 bases between the two germline ends. DNA for the CDR3: TGTGCCAGCAGTTTATTTAACCGACAGGCCTACAATGAGCAGTTCTTC. The encoded protein is CASSLFNRQAYNEQFF. Full variable domain (rest looked up from reference TRBV28 and TRBJ2-1): DVKVTQSSRYLVKRTGEKVFLECVQDMDHENMFWYRQDPGLGLRLIYFSYDVKMKEKGDIPEGYSVSREKKERFSLILESASTNQTSMYLCASSLFNRQAYNEQFFGPGTRLTVL.

The chain couples TRBV4-2 to TRBJ2-1, with D unresolved. This CDR3 region has 15 residues. Germline assignment: CDR1 LGHNA and CDR2 YNFKEQ. V was shortened by 1 base and J by 7 bases, with 14 bases between the two germline ends. The CDR3 is CASSQGRYQGNEQFF. The CDR3 region has the DNA TGTGCCAGCAGCCAAGGGCGGTATCAAGGGAATGAGCAGTTCTTC.

This clonotype has at least ten counts. This chain joins TRBV28 and TRBJ2-7; tentatively, D is TRBD1 or TRBD2 (5 bases each). V was clipped by 3 bases and J by 2 bases, with 11 bases between them. CDR1 and CDR2 (germline): MDHEN, SYDVKM. There are 14 residues in the CDR3. The CDR3 loop reads CASSFRGAAYEQYF. The CDR3 DNA follows: TGTGCCAGCAGTTTTAGGGGAGCAGCCTACGAGCAGTACTTC.

The sample holds many counts of this clonotype. V and J are TRBV6-1 and TRBJ2-4; 10 bases fit TRBD2. The CDR3 runs to 15 residues. The ends lost 2 bases at V and 9 bases at J; junction bases unmatched: 7. The germline V gene encodes CDR1 MNHNS and CDR2 SASEGT. The CDR3 region has the DNA TGTGCCAGCAGTGAATGGGCTAGCGGGAGAGGCATTCAGTACTTC. It translates to CASSEWASGRGIQYF.

The chain uses TRBV19 and TRBJ2-3; TRBD1 matches 7 bases. This CDR3 is built from 14 residues. From germline, CDR1 is LNHDA and CDR2 SQIVND (reference sequence). The trim removed 3 bases at V and 5 bases at J, leaving 5 bases unmatched. The CDR3, as DNA: TGTGCCAGTAGTATCACAGGGGTAATAGATACGCAGTATTTT. It encodes CASSITGVIDTQYF.

The gene calls are TRBV4-1 and TRBJ1-5; TRBD1 agrees at 7 bases. V shed 2 bases and J 9 bases; nucleotides not matched to a gene: 13. Looked up from germline, CDR1 is MGHRA and CDR2 is YSYEKL. This CDR3 spans 16 amino acids. The DNA of the CDR3 is TGCGCCAGCAGCCAACCCCGACAGGGTAAAAGGTCGCCCCAGCATTTT. This encodes CASSQPRQGKRSPQHF.